This section outlines one T cell receptor beta chain sequence together with its context. The antigen is unknown. Mismatch with germline at one junction end may stem from a read error. This sample stems from a study of cytomegalovirus exposure and HLA in healthy donors. The study's findings and limits: Sequencing depth across donors, presence/absence analyses assumed, was roughly uniform. A later analysis, which compared TCR beta chains of equal frequency, found the HLA-associated ones more clonally expanded. As a later analysis showed, several of the most significant clusters appeared to be linked to common viral pathogens.

Primers for the PCR totalled 60 Vbeta and 13 Jbeta. Under the authors' procedure: Tens of millions of unique TCR beta chains, some 9.9 million shared, were counted in a later analysis. Data came from immunoSEQ multiplex PCR; TCRdb stores just in-frame clones and leaves some out. The V and J calls and clone size were taken over from that table, and D and trimming were inferred from the DNA. The sample yields about 150,000 clones, roughly 80% seen once. The CDR3 runs to 19 residues. CDR1 is SGHDN and CDR2 is FVKESK in the germline V gene. The J gene is TRBJ1-5, the V gene TRBV14; 8 positions agree with TRBD1. Sequencing used PBMCs. This receptor was identified in a man between 18 and 35 years old in good health and CMV-seropositive. The CDR3 spells CASSQEGLRGRFSNQPQHF. The CDR3 coding sequence is TGTGCCAGCAGTCAAGAAGGTCTCAGGGGGCGTTTTAGCAATCAGCCCCAGCATTTT.